One and the same sample provided the 6 T cell receptor beta chains below, sequenced in a study of T cell responses to AZD1222 COVID-19 vaccine. Sequenced by immunoSEQ multiplex PCR; TCRdb stores in-frame clones only, minus some. The sample holds under 75,000 clones, roughly 85% seen once. The sample here was peripheral blood, taken on day 0 of AZD1222 vaccination. These receptors all stem from an adult in good health.

This clone occurred a few times. The V gene is TRBV7-8, the J gene TRBJ1-2; D possibly corresponds to TRBD1 (5 bases). The germline gives CDR1 SGHVS, CDR2 FQNEAQ. V lost 1 base, J lost 4 bases, and 10 bases lay in between. This CDR3 spans 14 amino acids. The CDR3 loop reads CASSLVRGGYGYTF. The CDR3 bases are TGTGCCAGCAGCTTAGTTCGGGGCGGCTATGGCTACACCTTC.

The V call is TRBV2, the J call TRBJ2-1; 12 bases are shared with TRBD2. The CDR3 covers 16 residues. With 5 bases clipped from V and 3 bases from J, the junction kept 5 bases outside the gene matches. The germline V gene has CDR1 SNHLY and CDR2 FYNNEI. This chain's CDR3 is CASSIEGLAGYNEQFF. The CDR3 nucleotides are TGTGCCAGCAGTATAGAGGGACTAGCGGGCTACAATGAGCAGTTCTTC.

The table lists this clone with a few counts. The V call is TRBV6-5, the J call TRBJ1-6; no reliable D call. The germline V and J ends were trimmed by 6 bases and 9 bases, with 9 bases remaining between them. The length of the CDR3 is 12 residues. Germline V lookup: CDR1 MNHEY, CDR2 SVGAGI. CDR3 nucleotide sequence: TGTGCCAGCAGCACAGCCCCTTCACCCCTCCACTTT. Its protein product is CASSTAPSPLHF.

V is TRBV4-2 and J is TRBJ2-5; D possibly corresponds to TRBD1 (6 bases). Germline V gene data show CDR1 as LGHNA and CDR2 as YNFKEQ. V shed 4 bases and J shed 1 base, with 13 bases lying between them. This CDR3 contains 15 residues. The CDR3 reads CASSLTTGIQETQYF. The CDR3 DNA reads TGTGCCAGCAGCCTCACAACAGGGATCCAAGAGACCCAGTACTTC.

The chain joins TRBV29-1 to TRBJ1-5; D remains unclear. CDR3 length equals 13 residues. In germline, CDR1 is SQVTM, CDR2 ANQGSEA. V dropped 4 bases and J dropped 1 base, with 8 bases sitting between them. The CDR3 protein is CSVVEGSNQPQHF. As DNA, the CDR3 is TGCAGCGTTGTAGAGGGCAGCAATCAGCCCCAGCATTTT.

The chain uses TRBV27 and TRBJ2-1, with 12 nucleotides matching TRBD2. CDR1 is MNHEY and CDR2 is SMNVEV in the germline V gene (reference sequence). The ends lost 8 bases at V and 13 bases at J; junction bases unmatched: 18. The CDR3 is 16 residues long. The CDR3 loop reads CASQGLAGRAWARQFF. CDR3 DNA: TGTGCCAGCCAGGGACTAGCGGGTAGAGCCTGGGCCCGACAGTTCTTC.